The T cell receptor (beta chain) under discussion was sequenced for a study of control samples from healthy donors and cancer patients. Libraries were prepared by immunoSEQ multiplex PCR; TCRdb keeps only in-frame clonotypes and omits some of them. The table lists about 100,000 clones, roughly 84% of them singletons. This CDR3 region has 17 residues. V was clipped by 4 bases and J by 0 bases, with 17 bases between them. Germline V gives CDR1 SGHRS, CDR2 YFSETQ. The source of this sequence is a woman aged 45-60 years in good health. The sample taken for sequencing was blood. This rearrangement joins TRBV5-1 to TRBJ1-3; no firm D call. CDR3 DNA sequence: TGCGCCAGCAGCCCGGAGAGGGATACTAGCTCTGGAAACACCATATATTTT. It encodes CASSPERDTSSGNTIYF.